This TCR beta chain stems from a study of early T cells in non-severe SARS-CoV-2 infection. This clonotype has ten or more counts. Its antigen is unidentified. Individually, cDNA molecules had unique molecular identifiers attached to them. TCRdb recomputed calls from the 5' RACE reads with MiXCR, one row per CDR3 protein. The sample consists of about 32,000 distinct CDR3 sequences, over 9% of them appearing once. CDR1 is SGHKS and CDR2 is YYEKEE in the germline V gene (reference sequence). Trimming left V 7 bases short and J 2 bases short, with 15 bases between. The length of the CDR3 is 14 residues. Points from the study as a whole: Private and CD4 specificities were missed by VDJdb matching, which favored anti-spike CD8 responses.

The chain uses TRBV5-5 and TRBJ1-1, with a weak D call TRBD1 (5 bases). Sequencing input: whole blood. This sequence was found in an adult who was a healthcare worker with PCR-confirmed SARS-CoV-2 infection or an uninfected control (not recorded which). The CDR3 loop reads CASARDGGNTEAFF. The DNA of the CDR3 is TGTGCCAGCGCGAGGGACGGTGGAAACACTGAAGCTTTCTTT.